This record looks at one T cell receptor beta chain sequence and its context. Its antigen is undetermined. RNA transcripts served as the template for amplifying TCR beta CDR3 regions. The HTBI primer set drove a first-round RT-PCR of the TCR CDR3. Each CDR3 protein is one row after TCRdb ran MiXCR on the multiplex PCR reads. The sample lists more than 500,000 distinct CDR3 sequences; just over 45% were seen once. This sample stems from a study of T cells in Graves' hyperthyroidism and ophthalmopathy. Study-wide results and limits: Ophthalmopathy, which appeared later, was predicted by the model a median around 6 months before onset. Blood also contained most expanded thyroid clonotypes above 0.001. From stable hyperthyroidism, ophthalmopathy was separated by a 13 V-J model.

The CDR3 contains 14 residues. V lost 6 bases to trimming and J lost 7 bases, with 19 bases between them. The germline V gene encodes CDR1 SGHTA and CDR2 FQGNSA. Uncontrolled infection, other autoimmune disease, pregnancy or lactation excluded patients. The receptor was isolated from an adult woman with Graves' disease, either hyperthyroidism or ophthalmopathy (not recorded which). J is TRBJ2-7 and V is TRBV7-2, with a weak D call TRBD1 (6 bases). Sequencing was carried out using peripheral blood or thyroid tissue (not recorded which). In DNA, the CDR3 is TGTGCCAGCAGAGCACGACAGGTACTGGGGGAGCAGTACTTC. This sequence encodes CASRARQVLGEQYF.